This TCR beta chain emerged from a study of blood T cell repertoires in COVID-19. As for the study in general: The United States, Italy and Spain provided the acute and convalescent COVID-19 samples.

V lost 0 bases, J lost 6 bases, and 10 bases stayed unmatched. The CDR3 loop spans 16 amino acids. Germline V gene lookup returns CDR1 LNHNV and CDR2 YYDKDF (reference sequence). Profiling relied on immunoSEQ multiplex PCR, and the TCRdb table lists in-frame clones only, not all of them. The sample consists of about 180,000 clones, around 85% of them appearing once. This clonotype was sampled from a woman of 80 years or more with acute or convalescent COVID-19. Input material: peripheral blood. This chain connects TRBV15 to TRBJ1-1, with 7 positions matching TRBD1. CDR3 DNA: TGTGCCACCAGCAGAGATGGGGCAGGGGGTCGCGCTGAAGCTTTCTTT. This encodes CATSRDGAGGRAEAFF.